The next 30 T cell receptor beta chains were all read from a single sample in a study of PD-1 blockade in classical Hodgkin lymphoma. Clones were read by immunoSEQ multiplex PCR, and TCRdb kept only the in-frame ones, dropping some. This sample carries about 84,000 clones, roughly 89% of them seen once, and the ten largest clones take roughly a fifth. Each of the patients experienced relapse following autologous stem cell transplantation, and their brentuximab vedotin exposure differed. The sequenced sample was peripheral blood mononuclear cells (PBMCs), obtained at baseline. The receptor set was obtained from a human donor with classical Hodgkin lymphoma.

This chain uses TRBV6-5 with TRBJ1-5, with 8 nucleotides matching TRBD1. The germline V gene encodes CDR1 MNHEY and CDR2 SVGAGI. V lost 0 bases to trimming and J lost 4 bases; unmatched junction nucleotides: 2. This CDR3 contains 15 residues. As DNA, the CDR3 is TGTGCCAGCAGTTACTCGCACAGGGGGAATCAGCCCCAGCATTTT. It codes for CASSYSHRGNQPQHF.

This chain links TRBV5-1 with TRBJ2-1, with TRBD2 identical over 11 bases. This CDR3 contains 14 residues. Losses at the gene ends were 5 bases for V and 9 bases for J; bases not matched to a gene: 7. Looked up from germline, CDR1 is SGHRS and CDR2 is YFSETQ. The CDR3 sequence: CASRGLAGGPEQFF. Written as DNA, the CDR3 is TGCGCCAGCAGAGGGCTAGCGGGAGGACCTGAGCAGTTCTTC.

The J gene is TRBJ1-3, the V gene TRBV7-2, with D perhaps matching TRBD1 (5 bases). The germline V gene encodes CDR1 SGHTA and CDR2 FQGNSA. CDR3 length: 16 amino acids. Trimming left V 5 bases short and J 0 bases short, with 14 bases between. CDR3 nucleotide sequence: TGTGCCAGCAGCCGCCGGGGGATCCGCTCTGGAAACACCATATATTTT. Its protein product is CASSRRGIRSGNTIYF.

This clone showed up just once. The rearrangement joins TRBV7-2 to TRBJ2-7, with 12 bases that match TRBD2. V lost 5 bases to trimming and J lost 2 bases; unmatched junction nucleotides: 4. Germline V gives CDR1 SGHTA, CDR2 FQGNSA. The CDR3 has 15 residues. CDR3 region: CASSTRTSGTYEQYF. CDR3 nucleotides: TGTGCCAGCAGCACGAGGACTAGCGGGACCTACGAGCAGTACTTC.

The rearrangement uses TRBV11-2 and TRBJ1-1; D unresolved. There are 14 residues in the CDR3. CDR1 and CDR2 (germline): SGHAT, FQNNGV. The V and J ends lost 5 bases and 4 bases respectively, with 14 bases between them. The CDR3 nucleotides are TGTGCCAGCAGCCACCAGTCCTCCCCCACTGAAGCTTTCTTT. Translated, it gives CASSHQSSPTEAFF.

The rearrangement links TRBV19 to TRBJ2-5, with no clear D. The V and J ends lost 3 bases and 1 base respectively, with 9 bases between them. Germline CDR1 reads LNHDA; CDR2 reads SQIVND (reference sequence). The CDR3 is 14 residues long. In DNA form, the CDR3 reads TGTGCCAGTAGTATGGTCTTACTCCAAGAGACCCAGTACTTC. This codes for CASSMVLLQETQYF.

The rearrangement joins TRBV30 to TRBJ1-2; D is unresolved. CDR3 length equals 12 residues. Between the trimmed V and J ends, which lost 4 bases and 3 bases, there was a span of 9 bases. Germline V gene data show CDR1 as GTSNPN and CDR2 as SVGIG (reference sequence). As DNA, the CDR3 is TGTGCCTGGACTCGGTTGGACTATGGCTACACCTTC. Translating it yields CAWTRLDYGYTF.

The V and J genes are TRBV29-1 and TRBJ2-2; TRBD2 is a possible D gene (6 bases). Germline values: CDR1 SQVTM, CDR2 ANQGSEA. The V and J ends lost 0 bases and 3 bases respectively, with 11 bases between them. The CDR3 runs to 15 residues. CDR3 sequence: CSVEDMVADTGELFF. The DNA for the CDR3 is TGCAGCGTTGAAGATATGGTAGCGGACACCGGGGAGCTGTTTTTT.

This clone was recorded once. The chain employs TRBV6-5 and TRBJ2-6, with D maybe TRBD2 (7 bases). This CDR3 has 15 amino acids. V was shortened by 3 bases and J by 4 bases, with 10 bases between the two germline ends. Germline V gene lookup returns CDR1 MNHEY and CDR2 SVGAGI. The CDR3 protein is CASSYAGAGANVLTF. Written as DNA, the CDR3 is TGTGCCAGCAGTTATGCGGGGGCCGGGGCCAACGTCCTGACTTTC.

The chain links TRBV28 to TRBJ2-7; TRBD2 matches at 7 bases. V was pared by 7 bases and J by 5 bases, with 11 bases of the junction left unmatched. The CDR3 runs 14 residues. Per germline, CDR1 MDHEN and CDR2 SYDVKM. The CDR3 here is CASTPGGSLNEQYF. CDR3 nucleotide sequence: TGTGCCAGCACCCCCGGGGGGAGTCTCAACGAGCAGTACTTC. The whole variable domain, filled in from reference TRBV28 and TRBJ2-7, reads DVKVTQSSRYLVKRTGEKVFLECVQDMDHENMFWYRQDPGLGLRLIYFSYDVKMKEKGDIPEGYSVSREKKERFSLILESASTNQTSMYLCASTPGGSLNEQYFGPGTRLTVT.

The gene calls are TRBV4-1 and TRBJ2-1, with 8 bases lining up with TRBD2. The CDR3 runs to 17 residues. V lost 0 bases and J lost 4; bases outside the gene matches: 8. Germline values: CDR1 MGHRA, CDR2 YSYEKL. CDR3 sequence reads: CASSQELSERGYNEQFF. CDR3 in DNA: TGCGCCAGCAGCCAAGAGCTTTCGGAGCGGGGGTACAATGAGCAGTTCTTC.

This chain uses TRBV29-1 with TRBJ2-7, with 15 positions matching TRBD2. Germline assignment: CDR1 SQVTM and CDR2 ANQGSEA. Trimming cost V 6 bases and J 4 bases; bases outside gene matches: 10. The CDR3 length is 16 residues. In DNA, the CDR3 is TGCAGCGTGGTCGCGGGACTAGCGGGAGGAAGGTACGAGCAGTACTTC. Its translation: CSVVAGLAGGRYEQYF.

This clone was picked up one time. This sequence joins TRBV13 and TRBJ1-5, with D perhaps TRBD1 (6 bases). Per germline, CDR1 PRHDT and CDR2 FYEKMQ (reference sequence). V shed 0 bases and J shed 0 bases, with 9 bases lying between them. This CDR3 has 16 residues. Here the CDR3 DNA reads TGTGCCAGCAGCTTAGGGTGGACAGATAGCAATCAGCCCCAGCATTTT. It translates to CASSLGWTDSNQPQHF.

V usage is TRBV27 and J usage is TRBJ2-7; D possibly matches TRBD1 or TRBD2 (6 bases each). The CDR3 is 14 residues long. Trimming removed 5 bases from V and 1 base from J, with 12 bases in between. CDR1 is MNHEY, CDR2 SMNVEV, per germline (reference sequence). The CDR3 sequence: CASSNIGGSYEQYF. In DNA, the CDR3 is TGTGCCAGCAGTAACATAGGGGGGTCCTACGAGCAGTACTTC.

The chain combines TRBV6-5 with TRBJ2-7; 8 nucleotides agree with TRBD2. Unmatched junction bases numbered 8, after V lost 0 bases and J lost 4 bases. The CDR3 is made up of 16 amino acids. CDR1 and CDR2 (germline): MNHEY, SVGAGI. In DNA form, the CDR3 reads TGTGCCAGCAGTTACTCGCTGAGACTAGCGCCTTACGAGCAGTACTTC. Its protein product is CASSYSLRLAPYEQYF.

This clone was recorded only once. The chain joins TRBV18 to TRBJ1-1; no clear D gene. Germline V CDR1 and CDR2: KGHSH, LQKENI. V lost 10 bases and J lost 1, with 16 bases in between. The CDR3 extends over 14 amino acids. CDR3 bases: TGTGCCACCGCAAGTGGGATATCGAACACTGAAGCTTTCTTT. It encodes CATASGISNTEAFF.

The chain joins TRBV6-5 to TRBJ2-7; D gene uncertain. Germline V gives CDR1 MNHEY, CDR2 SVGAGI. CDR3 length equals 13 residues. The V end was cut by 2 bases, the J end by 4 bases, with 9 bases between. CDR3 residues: CASSYDRDYEQYF. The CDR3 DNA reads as TGTGCCAGCAGTTACGATCGAGATTACGAGCAGTACTTC.

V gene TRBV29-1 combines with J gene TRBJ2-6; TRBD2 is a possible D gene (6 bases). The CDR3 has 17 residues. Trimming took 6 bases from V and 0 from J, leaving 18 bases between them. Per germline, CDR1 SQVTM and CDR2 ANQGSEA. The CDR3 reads CSVQMGGRFSGANVLTF. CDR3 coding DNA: TGCAGCGTCCAAATGGGAGGTAGATTCTCTGGGGCCAACGTCCTGACTTTC.

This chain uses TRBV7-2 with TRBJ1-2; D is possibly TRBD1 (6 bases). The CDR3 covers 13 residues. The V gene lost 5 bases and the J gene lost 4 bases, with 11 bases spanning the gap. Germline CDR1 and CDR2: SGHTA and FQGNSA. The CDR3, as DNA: TGTGCCAGCAGCCGCGACAGGAGCTATGGCTACACCTTC. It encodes CASSRDRSYGYTF.

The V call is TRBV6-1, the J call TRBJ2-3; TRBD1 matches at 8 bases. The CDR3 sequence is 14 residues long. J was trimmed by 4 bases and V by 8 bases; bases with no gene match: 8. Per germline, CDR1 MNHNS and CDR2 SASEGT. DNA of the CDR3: TGTGCCAGCCGTCCGGGACAGGCTGCAGATACGCAGTATTTT. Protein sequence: CASRPGQAADTQYF.

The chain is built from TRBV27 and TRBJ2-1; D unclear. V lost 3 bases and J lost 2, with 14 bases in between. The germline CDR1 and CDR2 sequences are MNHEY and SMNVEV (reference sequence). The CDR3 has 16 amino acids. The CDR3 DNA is TGTGCCAGCAGTTTCTCGTCTTTCTCCCCCTACAATGAGCAGTTCTTC. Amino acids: CASSFSSFSPYNEQFF.

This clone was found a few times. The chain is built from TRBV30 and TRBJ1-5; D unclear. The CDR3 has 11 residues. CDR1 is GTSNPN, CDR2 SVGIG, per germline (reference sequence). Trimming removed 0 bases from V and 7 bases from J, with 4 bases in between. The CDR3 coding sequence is TGTGCCTGGAGTGTACGACAGCCCCAGCATTTT. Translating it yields CAWSVRQPQHF.

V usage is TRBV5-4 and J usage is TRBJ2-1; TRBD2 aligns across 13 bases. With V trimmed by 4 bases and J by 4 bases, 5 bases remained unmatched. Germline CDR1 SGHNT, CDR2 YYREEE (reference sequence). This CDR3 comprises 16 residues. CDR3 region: CASSVGTSGKYNEQFF. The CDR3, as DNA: TGTGCCAGCAGCGTGGGGACTAGCGGGAAGTACAATGAGCAGTTCTTC.

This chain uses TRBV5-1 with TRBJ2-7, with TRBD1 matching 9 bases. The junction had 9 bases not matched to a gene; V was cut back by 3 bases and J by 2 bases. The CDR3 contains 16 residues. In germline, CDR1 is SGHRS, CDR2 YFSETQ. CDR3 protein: CASSSSTGQGPYEQYF. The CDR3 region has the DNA TGCGCCAGCAGCTCCTCCACGGGACAGGGACCCTACGAGCAGTACTTC.

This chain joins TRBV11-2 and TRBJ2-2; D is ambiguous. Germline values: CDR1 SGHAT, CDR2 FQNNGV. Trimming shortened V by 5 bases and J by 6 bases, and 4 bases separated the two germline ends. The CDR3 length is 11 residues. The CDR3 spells CASSPPGELFF. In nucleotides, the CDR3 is TGTGCCAGCAGCCCTCCCGGGGAGCTGTTTTTT.

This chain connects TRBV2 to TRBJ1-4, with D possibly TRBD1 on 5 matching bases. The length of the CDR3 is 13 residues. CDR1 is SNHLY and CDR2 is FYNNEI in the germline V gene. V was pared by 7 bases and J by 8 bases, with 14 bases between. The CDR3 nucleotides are TGTGCCAGCATTCGCAGGGAAAGGGAAAAACTGTTTTTT. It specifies CASIRREREKLFF.

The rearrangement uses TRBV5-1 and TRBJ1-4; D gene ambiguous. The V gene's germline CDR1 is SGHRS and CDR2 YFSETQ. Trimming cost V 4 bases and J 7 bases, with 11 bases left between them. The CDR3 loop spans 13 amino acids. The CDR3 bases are TGCGCCAGCAGCCTGGTGGTAGCTGAAAAACTGTTTTTT. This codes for CASSLVVAEKLFF.

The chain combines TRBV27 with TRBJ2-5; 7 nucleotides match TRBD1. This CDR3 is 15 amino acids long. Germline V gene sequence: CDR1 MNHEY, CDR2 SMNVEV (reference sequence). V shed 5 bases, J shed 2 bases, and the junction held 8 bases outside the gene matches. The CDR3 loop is CASSPGTDAQETQYF. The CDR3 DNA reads TGTGCCAGCAGTCCAGGGACAGACGCTCAAGAGACCCAGTACTTC.

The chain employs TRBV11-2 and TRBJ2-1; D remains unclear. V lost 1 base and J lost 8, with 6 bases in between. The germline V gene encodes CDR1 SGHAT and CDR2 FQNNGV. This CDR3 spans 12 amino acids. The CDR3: CASSLALDEQFF. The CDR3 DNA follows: TGTGCCAGCAGCTTAGCTCTCGATGAGCAGTTCTTC.

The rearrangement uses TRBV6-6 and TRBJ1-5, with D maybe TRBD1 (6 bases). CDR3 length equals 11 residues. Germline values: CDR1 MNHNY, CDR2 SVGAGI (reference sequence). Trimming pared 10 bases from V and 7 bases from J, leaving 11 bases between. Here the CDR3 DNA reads TGTGCCACAGGGGAGGAACAGCCCCAGCATTTT. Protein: CATGEEQPQHF.